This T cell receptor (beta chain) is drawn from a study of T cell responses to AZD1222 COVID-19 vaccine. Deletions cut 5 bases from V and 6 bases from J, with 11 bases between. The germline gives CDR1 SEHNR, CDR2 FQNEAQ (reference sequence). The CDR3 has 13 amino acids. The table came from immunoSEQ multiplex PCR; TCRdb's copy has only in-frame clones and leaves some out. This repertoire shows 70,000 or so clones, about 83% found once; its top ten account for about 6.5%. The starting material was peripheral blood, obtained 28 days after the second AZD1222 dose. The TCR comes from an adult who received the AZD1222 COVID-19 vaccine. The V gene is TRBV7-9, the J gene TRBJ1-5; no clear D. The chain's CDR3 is CASSPPGSQPQHF. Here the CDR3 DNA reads TGTGCCAGCAGCCCCCCCGGAAGTCAGCCCCAGCATTTT.